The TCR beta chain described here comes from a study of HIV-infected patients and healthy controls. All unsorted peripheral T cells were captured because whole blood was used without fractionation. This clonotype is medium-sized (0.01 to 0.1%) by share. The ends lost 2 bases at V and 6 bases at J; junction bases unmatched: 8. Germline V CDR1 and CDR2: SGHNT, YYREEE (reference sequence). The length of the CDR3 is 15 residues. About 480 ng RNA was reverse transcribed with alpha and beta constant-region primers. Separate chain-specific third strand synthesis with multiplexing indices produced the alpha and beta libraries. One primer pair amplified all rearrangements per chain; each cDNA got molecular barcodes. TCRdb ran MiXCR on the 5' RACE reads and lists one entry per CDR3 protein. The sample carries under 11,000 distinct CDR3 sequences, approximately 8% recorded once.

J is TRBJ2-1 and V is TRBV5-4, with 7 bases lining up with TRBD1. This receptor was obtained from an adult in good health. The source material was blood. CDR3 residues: CASSFTGEWANEQFF. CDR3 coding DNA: TGTGCCAGCAGCTTCACAGGGGAATGGGCCAATGAGCAGTTCTTC.